These T cell receptor beta chains were read from a single sample in a study of shared clonotypes between healthy human individuals. Here immunoSEQ multiplex PCR was the method, and the copy in TCRdb shows in-frame clones only, minus some. The data contain hundreds of thousands of clones, 85% to 95% of them seen just once; the ten biggest clones take up 0.11%. The sequenced material came from naive CD8+ T cells sorted from blood. All receptors come from a woman aged 25-40 years in good health. Each CDR3 is given with its conserved first and last residue. The order of the fields is clone size, V gene, J gene, D gene, CDR3 DNA, CDR3 protein. A D gene is named only where the DNA matches it firmly. A row's size may be missing; if present it is once, few, many or a size class.

>NA|TRBV29-1|TRBJ2-7|NA
TGCAGCGTTGACGACTCCTTCGGTGAGCAGTACTTC
CSVDDSFGEQYF
>NA|TRBV4-1|TRBJ2-7|TRBD1
TGCGCCAGCAGCAACCGGGACAGGGCGTACGAGCAGTACTTC
CASSNRDRAYEQYF
>NA|TRBV5-6|TRBJ1-1|NA
TGTGCCAGCAGCCCCGGGGGGGGTACTGAAGCTTTCTTT
CASSPGGGTEAFF
>NA|TRBV27|TRBJ2-2|TRBD2
TGTGCCAGCAGTTTAATTCTAGCGGGAGGGCCCTCCGGGGAGCTGTTTTTT
CASSLILAGGPSGELFF
>NA|TRBV28|TRBJ2-1|TRBD1
TGTGCCAGCAGCCTCCCGGGACAGGTCCGCCGTGAGCAGTTCTTC
CASSLPGQVRREQFF
>NA|TRBV19|TRBJ2-1|NA
TGTGCCAGTAGTATTTGGGTCCGAGATCCCAACAATGAGCAGTTCTTC
CASSIWVRDPNNEQFF
>NA|TRBV6-6|TRBJ2-7|NA
TGTGCCAGCAGTTACTCCATGGCCAGGGAAAACTACGAGCAGTACTTC
CASSYSMARENYEQYF
>NA|TRBV6-1|TRBJ1-5|NA
TGTGCCAGCAGTGAAGTGGTCAGGGAAAGAAATCAGCCCCAGCATTTT
CASSEVVRERNQPQHF
>NA|TRBV7-9|TRBJ2-3|NA
TGTGCCAGCAGCCCTACAAGGGGTGGGGATACGCAGTATTTT
CASSPTRGGDTQYF
>NA|TRBV10-2|TRBJ2-1|TRBD2
TGCGCCAGCAGTGTGGCTAGCGGGGCCAATGAGCAGTTCTTC
CASSVASGANEQFF
>NA|TRBV5-1|TRBJ1-1|NA
TGCGCCAGCAGCAAGGACAGACAAATGAACACTGAAGCTTTCTTT
CASSKDRQMNTEAFF
>NA|TRBV27|TRBJ2-3|NA
TGTGCCAGCAGTTTATGGGCTAGCGCCGACGCTTACAAAACAGATACGCAGTATTTT
CASSLWASADAYKTDTQYF
>few|TRBV11-3|TRBJ1-1|NA
TGTGCCAGCAGCTCCGGGACACTTCCCACTGAAGCTTTCTTT
CASSSGTLPTEAFF
>few|TRBV27|TRBJ1-5|NA
TGTGCCAGCAGTTTAGGTGGGACTCAGCCCCAGCATTTT
CASSLGGTQPQHF
>NA|TRBV6-5|TRBJ2-3|NA
TGTGCCAGCAGCTCGTCGGGCGTCACAGATACGCAGTATTTT
CASSSSGVTDTQYF
>NA|TRBV5-6|TRBJ2-5|NA
TGTGCCAGCAGCCTGCAACTAAGCCTGAAGACCCAGTACTTC
CASSLQLSLKTQYF
>NA|TRBV7-9|TRBJ2-7|TRBD2
TGTGCCAGCAGCTCAGGGACTAGAGCCTACGAGCAGTACTTC
CASSSGTRAYEQYF
>NA|TRBV4-2|TRBJ2-1|NA
TGTGCCAGCAGCCAAGAGATGTTGACCCACGACAATGAGCAGTTCTTC
CASSQEMLTHDNEQFF
>NA|TRBV7-2|TRBJ1-4|NA
TGTGCCAGCAGCGACGCCCTGGGGTTGAATGAAAAACTGTTTTTT
CASSDALGLNEKLFF
>NA|TRBV27|TRBJ2-3|NA
TGTGCCAGCACCACTAGGGGGGCAACGCAGTATTTT
CASTTRGATQYF
>NA|TRBV12-5|TRBJ2-5|NA
TGTGCTAGTGGTTTGGGCTACGGGAACCTTGGTGAGACCCAGTACTTC
CASGLGYGNLGETQYF
>NA|TRBV7-9|TRBJ2-3|NA
TGTGCCAGCAGCGTTATTAGGGATACGCAGTATTTT
CASSVIRDTQYF
>once|TRBV10-2|TRBJ1-2|NA
TGCGCCAGCCGGGGGTACTATGGCTACACCTTC
CASRGYYGYTF
>NA|TRBV27|TRBJ2-2|NA
TGTGCCAGCAGTTACAGCCCTTCGAACACCGGGGAGCTGTTTTTT
CASSYSPSNTGELFF
>NA|TRBV30|TRBJ2-3|NA
TGTGCCTGGAGTGTAGGGATCGGAGATAGCACAGATACGCAGTATTTT
CAWSVGIGDSTDTQYF
>NA|TRBV7-6|TRBJ2-7|NA
TGTGCCAGCAGCTTAAGAACGACTAACCCCTACGAGCAGTACTTC
CASSLRTTNPYEQYF
>NA|TRBV11-2|TRBJ2-7|TRBD2
TGTGCCAGCAGCCCGCGGGGGGACATTATCTACGAGCAGTACTTC
CASSPRGDIIYEQYF
>NA|TRBV10-3|TRBJ2-7|NA
TGTGCCATCAGTGAGGGGGACACAGACTACGAGCAGTACTTC
CAISEGDTDYEQYF